This T cell receptor (beta chain) was documented in a study of blood T cell repertoires in COVID-19 (dated by TCRdb to the early 2020s). With respect to the entire study: The collaborator samples originated in the United States, Italy and Spain and spanned the acute and convalescent phases of COVID-19. Samples were obtained from the ongoing ImmuneRACE study (first 160 participants) and from approximately 1,200 subjects provided by 6 global collaborators. Subjects who had been exposed to COVID-19, were actively infected with it, or had recovered from it provided the deeply sampled blood TCRbeta repertoires that made up the dataset. Where available, HLA class I and class II types were obtained from metadata supplied by the sample provider rather than from assay-based typing. The material from the prospective study consisted of cDNA or gDNA derived from T cells, B-cell-depleted T cells, or PBMCs. The sample metadata nearly always contained a de-identified subject ID, COVID-19 status, age in years and sex. The repertoires were released in a freely available public database meant as a resource for research on the immune response to SARS-CoV-2. The paper as a whole reports these results and caveats: How much clinical and demographic metadata was included differed by source and by participant, and the metadata was provided uncurated.

V and J are truncated by 2 bases and 7 bases respectively, leaving an intervening sequence of 12 bases. CDR1 and CDR2, per the germline V gene, are SGHDT and YYEEEE. Inclusive of the bounding cysteine and phenylalanine, the CDR3 is 13 residues long. The retained sequence is limited to the CDR3, 39 bases, with the frame set at the first base. Points on this clone: What antigen it recognizes has not been identified. One base away there is no much larger clone; base qualities are not given.

The immunoSEQ Assay, a bias-controlled multiplex PCR, was used to amplify TCRbeta CDR3 regions from genomic DNA. Under the source paper's analysis protocol: Within the assay, amplification of reference gene primers was used to estimate how many nucleated cells each sample contained. To quantify the absolute abundance of each unique TCRbeta CDR3 rearrangement, sequence reads were collapsed and filtered. For each sample, productive Simpson clonality was calculated by taking the square root of Simpson's diversity index across productive rearrangements. TCRdb mirrors the immuneACCESS table, restricted to in-frame sequences. Some clones are absent from its copies; in checked studies, under half trace to an unresolved V gene, and the reason for the others is unknown. That table gives V, J and clone size, and the DNA gave D and trimming. This sample comprises about 380,000 clones, roughly 77% of them detected only once. In total, the top ten clones hold 0.85% to 1.2% of the sample.

Whole blood was collected in K2EDTA tubes by collaborating institutions according to the institutions' own protocols. For TCRbeta analysis, collaborators shipped samples as frozen whole blood, isolated PBMCs, or DNA extracted from either of those sample types. Sequences were obtained from peripheral blood. This receptor was taken from a human donor with acute or convalescent COVID-19. The donor label of this sample is uncertain. The V and J segments used are TRBV5-6 and TRBJ1-2; the D segment cannot be called with confidence. The nucleotide sequence reads TGTGCCAGCAGCTTCACCCTAGTGGGTGGCTACACCTTC. This encodes CASSFTLVGGYTF.